The 18 T cell receptor beta chains presented below share a single source sample, sequenced in a study of Ad26.COV2.S vaccination and SARS-CoV-2 variants. Some clones are missing from TCRdb's copy, which holds only in-frame ones; the method was immunoSEQ multiplex PCR. Here the sample spans about 440,000 clones, about 90% being singletons. As for treatment: 15 to 20 received Ad26.COV2.S at low or high dose, single or two shots; 5 received placebo; per-sample allocation not given. Sampling was done on day 63 after the first vaccine or placebo injection. Here the sequenced sample was peripheral blood, taken in a trial of Ad26.COV2.S vaccine versus placebo. These receptor sequences come from a person aged 18-60 years who received the Ad26.COV2.S COVID-19 vaccine or a placebo.

This chain connects TRBV27 to TRBJ2-2; a possible D gene is TRBD1 (5 bases). This CDR3 spans 14 amino acids. V was clipped by 7 bases and J by 5 bases, with 14 bases between them. Germline values: CDR1 MNHEY, CDR2 SMNVEV (reference sequence). The CDR3 nucleotides read TGTGCCAGCAAAGTAGGGGCTAGGACCGGGGAGCTGTTTTTT. Its translation is CASKVGARTGELFF.

V is TRBV13 and J is TRBJ2-7, with 11 bases lining up with TRBD1. Germline assignment: CDR1 PRHDT and CDR2 FYEKMQ (reference sequence). This CDR3 spans 14 amino acids. Trimming removed 5 bases from V and 5 bases from J; junction bases left unmatched: 5. The CDR3 sequence: CASSDGQGAHEQYF. The CDR3 nucleotides are TGTGCCAGCAGCGACGGACAGGGGGCACACGAGCAGTACTTC.

This chain uses TRBV28 with TRBJ2-5, with 8 bases that match TRBD2. V lost 3 bases and J lost 4; bases outside the gene matches: 10. The CDR3 length is 16 residues. CDR1 is MDHEN, CDR2 SYDVKM, per germline. Written as DNA, the CDR3 is TGTGCCAGCAGTTTTTTTAAGCGGGAGCGGTTAGAGACCCAGTACTTC. As protein: CASSFFKRERLETQYF.

This rearrangement joins TRBV10-2 to TRBJ1-1, with D tentatively TRBD1 (5 bases). Trimming stripped 10 bases from V and 6 bases from J, with 15 bases between. Germline V gives CDR1 WSHSY, CDR2 SAAADI. The CDR3 is 12 amino acids. The CDR3 here is CATKGTSPEAFF. Here the CDR3 DNA reads TGCGCCACCAAGGGGACTTCCCCTGAAGCTTTCTTT.

This clone has a handful of counts. The CDR3 DNA follows: TGTGCCAGCAGTCCCGGACAGGGGGACAATTCACCCCTCCACTTT. Protein sequence: CASSPGQGDNSPLHF. V is TRBV28 and J is TRBJ1-6; 10 bases are a match to TRBD1. There are 15 residues in the CDR3. Germline CDR1 is MDHEN and CDR2 is SYDVKM. V shed 5 bases, J shed 7 bases, and the junction held 5 bases outside the gene matches.

The chain recombines TRBV28 with TRBJ2-1; 7 positions match TRBD2. J was trimmed by 4 bases and V by 6 bases; bases with no gene match: 21. There are 19 residues in the CDR3. Germline CDR1 MDHEN, CDR2 SYDVKM. The CDR3: CASSPGRGWYETYYNEQFF. The CDR3 DNA reads as TGTGCCAGCAGCCCAGGGAGGGGTTGGTATGAGACATATTACAATGAGCAGTTCTTC.

The chain couples TRBV9 to TRBJ2-7, with 8 bases fitting TRBD1. V lost 4 bases, J lost 6 bases, and 6 bases stayed unmatched. CDR1 is SGDLS and CDR2 is YYNGEE in the germline V gene. The length of the CDR3 is 13 residues. The CDR3 sequence is CASSFGQGREQYF. As DNA, the CDR3 is TGTGCCAGCAGCTTCGGACAGGGTCGCGAGCAGTACTTC.

This clone appeared once. The chain recombines TRBV7-3 with TRBJ2-2; TRBD2 agrees at 7 bases. This CDR3 contains 16 residues. CDR1 is SGHTA and CDR2 is FQGTGA in the germline V gene. V was pared by 5 bases and J by 1 base, with 7 bases of the junction left unmatched. CDR3 residues: CASSRYGGRNTGELFF. The CDR3 region has the DNA TGTGCCAGCAGCCGTTACGGCGGGAGGAACACCGGGGAGCTGTTTTTT.

The chain couples TRBV7-6 to TRBJ2-5; 9 bases map to TRBD1. The CDR3 has 15 amino acids. The V and J ends lost 3 bases and 2 bases, in that order; junction bases with no gene match: 4. Germline V lookup: CDR1 SGHVS, CDR2 FNYEAQ. DNA for the CDR3: TGTGCCAGCAGCTTGGGAGACAGGGGGCAAGAGACCCAGTACTTC. It is translated as CASSLGDRGQETQYF.

This rearrangement joins TRBV29-1 to TRBJ2-3, with D possibly matching TRBD2 (5 bases). This CDR3 is built from 12 residues. CDR1 and CDR2 from the germline V gene are SQVTM and ANQGSEA. Trimming took 4 bases from V and 2 from J, leaving 7 bases between them. The CDR3 DNA sequence: TGCAGCGTTGCCGGGATCACAGATACGCAGTATTTT. Its translation: CSVAGITDTQYF.

This clone was observed a single time. This chain uses TRBV7-2 with TRBJ1-5; 8 bases agree with TRBD1. The ends lost 2 bases at V and 4 bases at J; junction bases unmatched: 7. This CDR3 is 16 amino acids long. Germline V gene data show CDR1 as SGHTA and CDR2 as FQGNSA. The CDR3 bases are TGTGCCAGCAGCTTACAAGAGGACAGGGTTAATCAGCCCCAGCATTTT. It codes for CASSLQEDRVNQPQHF.

The DNA of the CDR3 is TGTGCCAGCAGCTTAGGGGCGTCCTACGAGCAGTACTTC. Amino acid sequence: CASSLGASYEQYF. The rearrangement uses TRBV11-2 and TRBJ2-7; no reliable D call. V shed 1 base and J shed 1 base, with 5 bases lying between them. The germline CDR1 and CDR2 sequences are SGHAT and FQNNGV. The CDR3 covers 13 residues.

This rearrangement joins TRBV9 to TRBJ2-3, with 9 bases identical to TRBD2. The V and J ends lost 4 bases and 2 bases, in that order; junction bases with no gene match: 8. Germline CDR1 reads SGDLS; CDR2 reads YYNGEE. The CDR3 contains 16 residues. The CDR3 DNA sequence: TGTGCCAGCAGCCCCCGAGCGGGAGGCCTCACAGATACGCAGTATTTT. This encodes CASSPRAGGLTDTQYF.

The sample holds one count of this clone. The V call is TRBV10-3, the J call TRBJ2-5; 9 bases fit TRBD1. CDR3 length: 14 residues. V shed 6 bases, J shed 2 bases, and the junction held 4 bases outside the gene matches. CDR1 and CDR2 (germline): ENHRY, SYGVKD. The chain's CDR3 is CAIREGTGQETQYF. The CDR3 coding sequence is TGTGCCATCAGAGAAGGGACAGGGCAAGAGACCCAGTACTTC.

V gene TRBV6-2 or TRBV6-3 combines with J gene TRBJ2-5, with 8 nucleotides matching TRBD1. The trim removed 5 bases at V and 3 bases at J, leaving 14 bases unmatched. The V gene's germline CDR1 is MNHEY and CDR2 SVGEGT. The CDR3 runs to 17 residues. CDR3: CASSRPPDRVSKETQYF. As DNA, the CDR3 is TGTGCCAGCAGTCGTCCCCCGGACAGGGTATCCAAAGAGACCCAGTACTTC.

Points on this clone: This specimen includes other DNA sequences encoding the same CDR3. This chain links TRBV5-4 with TRBJ2-1, with a possible D match to TRBD2 (5 bases). This CDR3 contains 15 residues. Germline-derived CDR1 and CDR2 are SGHNT and YYREEE (reference sequence). With 4 bases removed from V and 0 bases from J, the gap between germline ends came to 11 bases. DNA of the CDR3: TGTGCCAGCAGCCTGGACTGGAGCTCCTACAATGAGCAGTTCTTC. Translation gives CASSLDWSSYNEQFF.

This clone was counted only a few times. J is TRBJ1-2 and V is TRBV9; no reliable D call. CDR3 length equals 13 residues. Per germline, CDR1 SGDLS and CDR2 YYNGEE. V dropped 0 bases and J dropped 3 bases, with 6 bases sitting between them. CDR3 sequence reads: CASSVEGHYGYTF. The DNA of the CDR3 is TGTGCCAGCAGCGTAGAAGGGCACTATGGCTACACCTTC.

The chain recombines TRBV7-2 with TRBJ2-7; D gene ambiguous. Germline assignment: CDR1 SGHTA and CDR2 FQGNSA. The CDR3 spans 13 residues. V dropped 1 base and J dropped 7 bases, with 11 bases sitting between them. The DNA of the CDR3 is TGTGCCAGCAGCTTAGGGACCCAGTCTGAGCAGTACTTC. Translating gives CASSLGTQSEQYF. Combining the CDR3 with reference TRBV7-2 and TRBJ2-7 gives the whole variable domain GAGVSQSPSNKVTEKGKDVELRCDPISGHTALYWYRQSLGQGLEFLIYFQGNSAPDKSGLPSDRFSAERTGGSVSTLTIQRTQQEDSAVYLCASSLGTQSEQYFGPGTRLTVT.